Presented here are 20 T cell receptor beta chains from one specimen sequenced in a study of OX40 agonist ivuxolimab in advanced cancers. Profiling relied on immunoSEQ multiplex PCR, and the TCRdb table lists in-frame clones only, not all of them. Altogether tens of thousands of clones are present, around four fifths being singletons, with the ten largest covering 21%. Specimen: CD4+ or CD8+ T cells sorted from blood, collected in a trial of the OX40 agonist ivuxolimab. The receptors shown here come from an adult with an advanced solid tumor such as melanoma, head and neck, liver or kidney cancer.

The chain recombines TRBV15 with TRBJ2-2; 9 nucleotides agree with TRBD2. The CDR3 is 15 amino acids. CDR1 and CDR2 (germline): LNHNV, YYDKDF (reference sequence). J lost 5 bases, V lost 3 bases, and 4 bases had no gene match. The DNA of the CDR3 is TGTGCCACCAGCAGGACTAGCGGATCGACCGGGGAGCTGTTTTTT. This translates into CATSRTSGSTGELFF.

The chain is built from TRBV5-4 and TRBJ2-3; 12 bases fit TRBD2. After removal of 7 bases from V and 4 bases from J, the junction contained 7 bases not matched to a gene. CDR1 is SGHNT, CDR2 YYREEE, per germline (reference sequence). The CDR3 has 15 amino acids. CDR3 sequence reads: CASASTSGSSDTQYF. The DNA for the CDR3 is TGTGCCAGCGCGTCGACTAGCGGGAGCTCAGATACGCAGTATTTT.

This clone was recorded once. CDR3 in DNA: TGTGCCAGCCGAGACGGGGCCGACATTCAGTACTTC. It encodes CASRDGADIQYF. The V call is TRBV6-6, the J call TRBJ2-4; D possibly matches TRBD1 or TRBD2 (5 bases each). This CDR3 is built from 12 residues. V was cut by 8 bases and J by 8 bases, with 13 bases left in between. CDR1 and CDR2 from the germline V gene are MNHNY and SVGAGI (reference sequence).

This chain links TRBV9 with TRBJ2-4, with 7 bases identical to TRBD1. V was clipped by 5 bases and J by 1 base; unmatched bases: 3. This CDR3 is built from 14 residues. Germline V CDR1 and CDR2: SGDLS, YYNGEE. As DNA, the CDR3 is TGTGCCAGCAGTAAACAGGGGGCCAAAAACATTCAGTACTTC. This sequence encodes CASSKQGAKNIQYF.

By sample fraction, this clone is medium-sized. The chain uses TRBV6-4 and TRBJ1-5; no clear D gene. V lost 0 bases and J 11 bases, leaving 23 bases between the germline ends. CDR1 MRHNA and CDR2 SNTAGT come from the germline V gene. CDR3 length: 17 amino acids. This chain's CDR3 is CASSDSEGGSGRGSQHF. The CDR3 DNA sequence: TGTGCCAGCAGTGACTCGGAGGGAGGGAGTGGTCGCGGGTCCCAGCATTTT.

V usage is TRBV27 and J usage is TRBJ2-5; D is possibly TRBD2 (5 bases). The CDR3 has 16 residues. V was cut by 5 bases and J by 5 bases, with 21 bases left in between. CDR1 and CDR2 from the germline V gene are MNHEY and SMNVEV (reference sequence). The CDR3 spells CASSNLGPDGLETQYF. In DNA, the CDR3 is TGTGCCAGCAGTAACCTAGGCCCGGACGGACTTGAGACCCAGTACTTC.

The CDR3 spells CASSLGGRRNQPQHF. The CDR3 coding sequence is TGTGCCAGCAGTCTGGGGGGCCGGAGGAATCAGCCCCAGCATTTT. This chain links TRBV27 with TRBJ1-5; possible D gene TRBD1, 6 bases. Germline V gene data show CDR1 as MNHEY and CDR2 as SMNVEV (reference sequence). CDR3 size: 15 residues. V was cut by 5 bases and J by 4 bases, with 15 bases left in between.

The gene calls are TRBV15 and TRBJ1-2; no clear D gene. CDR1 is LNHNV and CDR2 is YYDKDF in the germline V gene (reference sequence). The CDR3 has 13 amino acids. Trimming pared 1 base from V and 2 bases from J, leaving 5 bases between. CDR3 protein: CATSRGGNYGYTF. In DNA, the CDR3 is TGTGCCACCAGCAGAGGAGGGAACTATGGCTACACCTTC.

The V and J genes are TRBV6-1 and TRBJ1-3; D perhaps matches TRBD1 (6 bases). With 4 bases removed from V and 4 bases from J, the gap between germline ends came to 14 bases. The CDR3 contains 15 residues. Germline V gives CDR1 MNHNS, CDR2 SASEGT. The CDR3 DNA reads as TGTGCCAGCAGTGTGAACAGGGTAGGAGGAAACACCATATATTTT. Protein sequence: CASSVNRVGGNTIYF.

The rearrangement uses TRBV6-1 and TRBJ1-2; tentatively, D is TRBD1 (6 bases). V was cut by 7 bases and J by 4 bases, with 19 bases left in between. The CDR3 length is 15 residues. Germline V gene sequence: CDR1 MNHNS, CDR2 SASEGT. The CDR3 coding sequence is TGTGCCAGCATTCTTAGACAGGCTTTTGGCTATGGCTACACCTTC. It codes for CASILRQAFGYGYTF.

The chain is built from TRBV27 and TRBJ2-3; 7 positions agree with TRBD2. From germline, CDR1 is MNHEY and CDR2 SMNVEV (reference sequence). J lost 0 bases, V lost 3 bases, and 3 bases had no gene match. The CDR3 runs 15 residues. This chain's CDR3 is CASSFKGLSTDTQYF. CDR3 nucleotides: TGTGCCAGCAGTTTCAAGGGACTAAGCACAGATACGCAGTATTTT.

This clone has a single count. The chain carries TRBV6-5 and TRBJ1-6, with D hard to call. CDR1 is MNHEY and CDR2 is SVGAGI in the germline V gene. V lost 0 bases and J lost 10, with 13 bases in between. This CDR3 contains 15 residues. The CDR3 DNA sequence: TGTGCCAGCAGTTACTCGACTGACTTTCGGTCACCCCTCCACTTT. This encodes CASSYSTDFRSPLHF.

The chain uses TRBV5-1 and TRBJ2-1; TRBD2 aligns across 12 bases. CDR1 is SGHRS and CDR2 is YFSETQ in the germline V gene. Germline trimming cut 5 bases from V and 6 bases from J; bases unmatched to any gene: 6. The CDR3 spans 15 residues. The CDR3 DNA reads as TGCGCCAGCAGTCCACTAGCGGGGGGAATCAATGAGCAGTTCTTC. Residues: CASSPLAGGINEQFF.

This chain's CDR3 is CAWRRIGGNTEAFF. For the CDR3, the DNA is TGTGCCTGGAGAAGGATCGGAGGGAACACTGAAGCTTTCTTT. The chain recombines TRBV30 with TRBJ1-1, with D unclear. The V gene's germline CDR1 is GTSNPN and CDR2 SVGIG (reference sequence). The CDR3 consists of 14 residues. The germline V and J ends were trimmed by 3 bases and 1 base, with 12 bases remaining between them.

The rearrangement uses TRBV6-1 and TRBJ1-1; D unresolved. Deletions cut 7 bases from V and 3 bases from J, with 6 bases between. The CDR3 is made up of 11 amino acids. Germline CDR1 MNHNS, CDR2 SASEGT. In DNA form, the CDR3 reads TGTGCCAGCACGAGTTACACTGAAGCTTTCTTT. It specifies CASTSYTEAFF.

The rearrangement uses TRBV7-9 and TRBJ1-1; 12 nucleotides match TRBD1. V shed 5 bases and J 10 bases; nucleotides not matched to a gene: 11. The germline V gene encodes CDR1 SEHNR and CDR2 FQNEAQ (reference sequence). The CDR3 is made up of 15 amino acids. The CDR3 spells CASSTSGTGGARAFF. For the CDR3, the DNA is TGTGCCAGCAGCACCTCCGGGACAGGGGGCGCGAGAGCTTTCTTT. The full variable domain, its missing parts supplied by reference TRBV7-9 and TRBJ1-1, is DTGVSQNPRHKITKRGQNVTFRCDPISEHNRLYWYRQTLGQGPEFLTYFQNEAQLEKSRLLSDRFSAERPKGSFSTLEIQRTEQGDSAMYLCASSTSGTGGARAFFGQGTRLTVV.

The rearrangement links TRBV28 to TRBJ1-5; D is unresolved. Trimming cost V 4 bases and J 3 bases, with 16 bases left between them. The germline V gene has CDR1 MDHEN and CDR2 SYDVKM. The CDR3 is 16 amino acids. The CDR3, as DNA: TGTGCCAGCAGTTACAGCTCTCCCGTCCTCAATCAGCCCCAGCATTTT. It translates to CASSYSSPVLNQPQHF.

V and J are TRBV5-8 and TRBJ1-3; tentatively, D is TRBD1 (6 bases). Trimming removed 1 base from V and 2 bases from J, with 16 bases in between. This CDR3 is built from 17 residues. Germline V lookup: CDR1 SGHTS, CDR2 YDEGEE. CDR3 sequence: CASSLYPGGATGNTIYF. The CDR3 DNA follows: TGTGCCAGCAGCTTGTATCCGGGGGGGGCGACTGGAAACACCATATATTTT.

The CDR3 spells CASSLTPDRVIYNEQFF. For the CDR3, the DNA is TGTGCCAGCTCACTTACCCCGGACAGGGTTATCTACAATGAGCAGTTCTTC. This chain connects TRBV18 to TRBJ2-1, with 8 bases matching TRBD1. With V trimmed by 4 bases and J by 3 bases, 11 bases remained unmatched. Germline V gives CDR1 KGHSH, CDR2 LQKENI. CDR3 length: 17 residues.

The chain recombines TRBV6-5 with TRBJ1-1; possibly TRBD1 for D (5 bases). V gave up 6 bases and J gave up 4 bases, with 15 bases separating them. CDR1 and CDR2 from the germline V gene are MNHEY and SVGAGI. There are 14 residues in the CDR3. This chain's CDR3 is CASSFGTVGTEAFF. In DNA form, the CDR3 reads TGTGCCAGCAGCTTCGGGACCGTCGGCACTGAAGCTTTCTTT.